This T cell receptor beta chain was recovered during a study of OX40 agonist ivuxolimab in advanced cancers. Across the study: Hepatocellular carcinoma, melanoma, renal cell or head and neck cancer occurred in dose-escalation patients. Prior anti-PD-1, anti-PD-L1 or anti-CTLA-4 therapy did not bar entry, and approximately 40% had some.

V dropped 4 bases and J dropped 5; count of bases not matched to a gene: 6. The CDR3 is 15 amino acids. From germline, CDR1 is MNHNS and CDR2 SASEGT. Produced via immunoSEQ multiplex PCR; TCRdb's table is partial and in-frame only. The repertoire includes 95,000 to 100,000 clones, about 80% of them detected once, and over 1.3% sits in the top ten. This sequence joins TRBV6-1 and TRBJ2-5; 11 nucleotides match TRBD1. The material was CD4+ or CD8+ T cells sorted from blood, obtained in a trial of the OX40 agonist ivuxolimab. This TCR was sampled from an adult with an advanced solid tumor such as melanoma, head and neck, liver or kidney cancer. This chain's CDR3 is CASSVGQGAWETQYF. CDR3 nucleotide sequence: TGTGCCAGCAGTGTAGGACAGGGGGCTTGGGAGACCCAGTACTTC.